This T cell receptor (beta chain) was profiled in a study of T cell responses to AZD1222 COVID-19 vaccine. Study-level findings and limits: Just a handful of people given AZD1222 tested seropositive at baseline. Vaccine-related CD4 TCRs covered spike, predominating at 160-218 and 743-854.

Notes on this clone: Antigen: not known.

CDR1 LNHNV and CDR2 YYDKDF come from the germline V gene (reference sequence). This CDR3 spans 17 amino acids. V gave up 0 bases and J gave up 8 bases; unmatched junction bases: 10. TCRdb's table, derived via immunoSEQ multiplex PCR, lists solely in-frame clones and lacks some. The sample lists more than 95,000 clones; approximately 89% were seen once. The TCR sequence derives from an adult in good health. Sequencing used peripheral blood, obtained on day 0 of AZD1222 vaccination. The V gene is TRBV15, the J gene TRBJ1-2, with 12 positions matching TRBD1. Here the CDR3 DNA reads TGTGCCACCAGCAGAGATCTGGGACAGGGGGCGAAAGGAGGCTACACCTTC. This codes for CATSRDLGQGAKGGYTF. Variable domain in full (rest from reference TRBV15 and TRBJ1-2): DAMVIQNPRYQVTQFGKPVTLSCSQTLNHNVMYWYQQKSSQAPKLLFHYYDKDFNNEADTPDNFQSRRPNTSFCFLDIRSPGLGDTAMYLCATSRDLGQGAKGGYTFGSGTRLTVV.